This TCR beta chain was captured in a study of OX40 agonist ivuxolimab in advanced cancers. Study overall: Hepatocellular carcinoma, melanoma, renal cell or head and neck cancer occurred in dose-escalation patients. The group had a mean age of about 64 years, ranged from roughly 23 to 79, and was 82.7% male.

Details on this clone: Its antigen remains unidentified.

Measured with immunoSEQ multiplex PCR; TCRdb has only the in-frame clones, and not every one. Here the sample spans about 55,000 clones, around three quarters being singletons. CDR1 and CDR2 (germline): SGDLS, YYNGEE. The CDR3 covers 16 residues. The ends lost 0 bases at V and 2 bases at J; junction bases unmatched: 6. Regarding the study as a whole: Partial responders treated at 0.1-3.0 mg/kg exhibited clonal expansion among the lowest measured. Fewer expanded clones were found on average in CD4+ than in CD8+ T cells.

The sequences come from CD4+ or CD8+ T cells sorted from blood, collected in a trial of the OX40 agonist ivuxolimab. The chain recombines TRBV9 with TRBJ2-3; the match to TRBD1 covers 7 bases. The clonotype comes from an adult with an advanced solid tumor such as melanoma, head and neck, liver or kidney cancer. The CDR3: CASSVEGDRLTDTQYF. The CDR3 nucleotides are TGTGCCAGCAGCGTAGAAGGGGACAGACTCACAGATACGCAGTATTTT.